What follows describes a single T cell receptor beta chain. Its antigen is unidentified. The data belong to a study of tumor-infiltrating lymphocytes in localized non-small cell lung cancer. V was pared by 3 bases and J by 6 bases, with 17 bases of the junction left unmatched. CDR1 and CDR2 from the germline V gene are SGHRS and YFSETQ. The CDR3 is 18 residues long. Sequenced by immunoSEQ multiplex PCR; TCRdb stores in-frame clones only, minus some. The table shows 15,000 to 20,000 clones, with 65% to 80% occurring only once. Study-wide points: No T-cell fraction difference was seen between IM1 and IM2 tumors. Tumor T-cell fraction was not associated with recurrence-free survival.

The sequence came from a human donor with non-small cell lung cancer. J is TRBJ1-5 and V is TRBV5-1, with 8 bases identical to TRBD1. The sequenced sample was lung tumor tissue. CDR3 coding DNA: TGCGCCAGCAGCTGCCCTGACCAGGGGGCCCGGAGAAGTCAGCCCCAGCATTTT. It is translated as CASSCPDQGARRSQPQHF. Supplemented by reference TRBV5-1 and TRBJ1-5, the full variable domain reads KAGVTQTPRYLIKTRGQQVTLSCSPISGHRSVSWYQQTPGQGLQFLFEYFSETQRNKGNFPGRFSGRQFSNSRSEMNVSTLELGDSALYLCASSCPDQGARRSQPQHFGDGTRLSIL.